One sample yielded the 19 T cell receptor beta chains listed below, sequenced in a study of T-cell memory formation after mild COVID-19. TCRdb redid the calling of the 5' RACE reads with MiXCR, one entry per CDR3 protein. The sample gives over 300,000 distinct CDR3 sequences, approximately 22% of which show up once; roughly 21% is in the top ten. Sequencing was carried out using PBMCs or a T cell subset sorted from them (not recorded which). These TCRs come from a young man who had mild COVID-19 (a few samples of this study predate the infection). Cell type and time point are not known.

Only a few counts were recorded for this clonotype. The chain links TRBV18 to TRBJ1-1; D ambiguous. CDR3 length: 16 residues. The ends were cut back, 4 bases at V and 2 bases at J, with 17 bases in the middle. Germline-derived CDR1 and CDR2 are KGHSH and LQKENI. The CDR3 DNA sequence: TGTGCCAGCTCACTACCCAACGCCCAGTATAACACTGAAGCTTTCTTT. Translation: CASSLPNAQYNTEAFF.

This clonotype was counted a few times. The chain combines TRBV5-6 with TRBJ2-3; 7 bases are a match to TRBD2. Per germline, CDR1 SGHDT and CDR2 YYEEEE. J gave up 6 bases and V 1 base, and 14 bases lay outside the gene matches. The CDR3 is 17 amino acids. CDR3 protein: CASSLTRGVLFTDTQYF. CDR3 DNA: TGTGCCAGCAGCTTGACTCGGGGGGTACTGTTTACGGATACGCAGTATTTT.

The V gene is TRBV11-1, the J gene TRBJ1-6; TRBD1 might be the D (5 bases). The CDR3 has 13 residues. Germline V gene data show CDR1 as SGHAT and CDR2 as FQDESV (reference sequence). Trimming pared 5 bases from V and 11 bases from J, leaving 13 bases between. The CDR3: CASSPPPGPPLHF. The CDR3, as DNA: TGTGCCAGCAGCCCACCCCCGGGGCCACCCCTCCACTTT.

This clonotype was observed a few times. The chain employs TRBV10-3 and TRBJ2-5; tentative D call: TRBD2 (6 bases). Germline assignment: CDR1 ENHRY and CDR2 SYGVKD. V was trimmed by 6 bases and J by 5 bases, leaving 16 bases between them. The CDR3 is made up of 14 amino acids. The CDR3 region has the DNA TGTGCCATCAGGTCGGGACCCCGGGGGGAGACCCAGTACTTC. Protein sequence: CAIRSGPRGETQYF.

This rearrangement joins TRBV10-3 to TRBJ1-1, with D tentatively TRBD1 (6 bases). CDR3 length equals 14 residues. Germline V lookup: CDR1 ENHRY, CDR2 SYGVKD. Trimming removed 3 bases from V and 1 base from J, with 9 bases in between. The CDR3 protein is CAISEWGPNTEAFF. The DNA for the CDR3 is TGTGCCATCAGTGAATGGGGGCCGAACACTGAAGCTTTCTTT.

The chain employs TRBV27 and TRBJ2-2; tentatively, D is TRBD2 (7 bases). The CDR3 totals 19 residues. The germline V and J ends were trimmed by 4 bases and 6 bases, with 27 bases remaining between them. Germline V gene data show CDR1 as MNHEY and CDR2 as SMNVEV (reference sequence). CDR3 coding DNA: TGTGCCAGCAGTTCAACCCGGGGGGACGGAGGACAGTTTCCCGGGGAGCTGTTTTTT. Its translation is CASSSTRGDGGQFPGELFF.

The V gene is TRBV12-3 or TRBV12-4, the J gene TRBJ2-7, with D unclear. The CDR3 contains 13 residues. V lost 4 bases to trimming and J lost 2 bases, with 9 bases between them. CDR3 DNA: TGTGCCAGCAGTTGGACGGTTACCTACGAGCAGTACGTC. Translating gives CASSWTVTYEQYV.

This clonotype has just a few counts. The rearrangement links TRBV20-1 to TRBJ2-3, with 7 bases identical to TRBD2. Per germline, CDR1 DFQATT and CDR2 SNEGSKA (reference sequence). This CDR3 has 13 amino acids. CDR3 sequence reads: CSCLERGMDTQYF. In nucleotides, the CDR3 is TGCAGCTGCCTCGAGCGGGGAATGGATACGCAGTATTTT.

This clonotype showed up just a few times. The rearrangement joins TRBV10-1 to TRBJ2-1, with D maybe TRBD2 (6 bases). In germline, CDR1 is WNHNN, CDR2 SYGVQD (reference sequence). With 3 bases removed from V and 2 bases from J, the gap between germline ends came to 11 bases. There are 15 residues in the CDR3. CDR3 amino acids: CASSEGGEAYNEQFF. The CDR3 DNA follows: TGCGCCAGCAGTGAAGGCGGGGAAGCCTACAATGAGCAGTTCTTC.

CDR3 region: CSAEDFSNTGELFF. CDR3 nucleotide sequence: TGCAGTGCTGAGGACTTTTCAAACACCGGGGAGCTGTTTTTT. This chain connects TRBV20-1 to TRBJ2-2; D might be TRBD2 (5 bases). V shed 5 bases and J shed 2 bases, with 12 bases lying between them. The CDR3 length is 14 residues. The germline CDR1 and CDR2 sequences are DFQATT and SNEGSKA (reference sequence).

The chain combines TRBV10-1 with TRBJ2-1; perhaps TRBD1 as D (7 bases). V gave up 3 bases and J gave up 8 bases, with 14 bases separating them. Per germline, CDR1 WNHNN and CDR2 SYGVQD (reference sequence). The CDR3 has 14 amino acids. CDR3 coding DNA: TGCGCCAGCAGTGAAGGAGGCAGGGGGGATGAGCAGTTCTTC. It encodes CASSEGGRGDEQFF.

The chain is built from TRBV9 and TRBJ2-2; D possibly corresponds to TRBD2 (5 bases). CDR1 SGDLS and CDR2 YYNGEE come from the germline V gene. The V gene lost 6 bases and the J gene lost 3 bases, with 12 bases spanning the gap. CDR3 length: 14 residues. As DNA, the CDR3 is TGTGCCAGCACCACGTGGGAGTACACCGGGGAGCTGTTTTTT. It translates to CASTTWEYTGELFF.

There are a few counts of this clonotype. V gene TRBV7-3 combines with J gene TRBJ1-5, with 8 bases fitting TRBD1. In germline, CDR1 is SGHTA, CDR2 FQGTGA. V shed 6 bases and J 0 bases; nucleotides not matched to a gene: 10. The length of the CDR3 is 17 residues. CDR3: CASSSDSGTGSNQPQHF. In nucleotides, the CDR3 is TGTGCCAGCAGTTCCGATAGCGGGACAGGTAGCAATCAGCCCCAGCATTTT.

This clonotype appeared a few times. The chain recombines TRBV5-6 with TRBJ1-5, with D possibly matching TRBD1 (6 bases). The germline CDR1 and CDR2 sequences are SGHDT and YYEEEE. The CDR3 consists of 14 residues. Trimming left V 4 bases short and J 4 bases short, with 12 bases between. CDR3 nucleotides: TGTGCCAGCAGCCGTCGGGACACGAATCAGCCCCAGCATTTT. It specifies CASSRRDTNQPQHF.

J is TRBJ2-3 and V is TRBV4-3, with TRBD2 matching over 12 bases. Trimming cost V 0 bases and J 7 bases; bases outside gene matches: 5. The CDR3 runs 16 residues. Germline V gives CDR1 LGHNA, CDR2 YSLEER. The CDR3 is CASSQELAGGPHTQYF. CDR3 sequence (DNA): TGCGCCAGCAGCCAAGAACTAGCGGGGGGTCCGCATACGCAGTATTTT.

This chain connects TRBV5-1 to TRBJ2-6, with D tentatively TRBD1 (5 bases). V was clipped by 4 bases and J by 4 bases, with 12 bases between them. The CDR3 is 15 residues long. Per germline, CDR1 SGHRS and CDR2 YFSETQ. This CDR3 is CASSPDILGANVLTF. The CDR3 DNA sequence: TGCGCCAGCAGCCCGGACATATTAGGGGCCAACGTCCTGACTTTC.

This clonotype was seen only a few times. CDR3 bases: TGCGCCAGCAGCTTGGCCTTGGGACAGGGGACCAATGAGCAGTTCTTC. Its protein product is CASSLALGQGTNEQFF. The chain joins TRBV5-1 to TRBJ2-1, with 10 bases identical to TRBD1. V lost 0 bases, J lost 6 bases, and 6 bases stayed unmatched. The CDR3 contains 16 residues. Germline V gene lookup returns CDR1 SGHRS and CDR2 YFSETQ.

This clonotype was observed a handful of times. CDR3 sequence (DNA): TGCGCCAGCAGCTTAGAGGTCTTTAACTATGGCTACACCTTC. It translates to CASSLEVFNYGYTF. This chain connects TRBV5-1 to TRBJ1-2; D is uncertain. Trimming took 2 bases from V and 1 from J, leaving 9 bases between them. This CDR3 is 14 amino acids long. Germline V CDR1 and CDR2: SGHRS, YFSETQ. Supplemented by reference TRBV5-1 and TRBJ1-2, the full variable domain reads KAGVTQTPRYLIKTRGQQVTLSCSPISGHRSVSWYQQTPGQGLQFLFEYFSETQRNKGNFPGRFSGRQFSNSRSEMNVSTLELGDSALYLCASSLEVFNYGYTFGSGTRLTVV.

The chain combines TRBV19 with TRBJ1-5, with 8 bases matching TRBD1. Germline V CDR1 and CDR2: LNHDA, SQIVND (reference sequence). CDR3 size: 14 residues. V dropped 9 bases and J dropped 3; count of bases not matched to a gene: 7. CDR3 DNA: TGTGCCAGCCGACAGGGGTGGAACAATCAGCCCCAGCATTTT. This codes for CASRQGWNNQPQHF.